Below, 9 T cell receptor beta chains from the same sample are listed, as sequenced in a study of blood T cells in healthy people across ages (dated by TCRdb to the mid-2010s). Library preparation used 5' RACE. The second PCR ran for roughly 7 to 12 cycles and used a J-beta primer mix along with a sample-barcoded 5' primer. The public sequencing data were trimmed at Q25 with fastp and processed into clonotypes with MiXCR by TCRdb, which kept only in-frame beta chains. A single entry per CDR3 protein holds the most common genes and DNA from its merged rows. A total of 1,800,000 or so distinct CDR3 sequences appear in this sample, about 39% of them only once. Of the sample, under 25% is held by the ten largest clones. Material: blood. The source is a human donor in good health.

This clonotype was seen a handful of times. The chain couples TRBV20-1 to TRBJ2-1; TRBD2 aligns across 9 bases. V was pared by 1 base and J by 5 bases, with 6 bases of the junction left unmatched. Germline V gene sequence: CDR1 DFQATT, CDR2 SNEGSKA (reference sequence). The CDR3 is 15 amino acids. The CDR3 DNA follows: TGCAGTGCTAGAGCTGCGCGGGGGGGCAACAATGAGCAGTTCTTC. Translated: CSARAARGGNNEQFF.

The V gene is TRBV6-6, the J gene TRBJ1-2, with D perhaps TRBD1 (5 bases). Germline V gives CDR1 MNHNY, CDR2 SVGAGI (reference sequence). The CDR3 totals 14 residues. Between the trimmed V and J ends, which lost 0 bases and 8 bases, there was a span of 13 bases. CDR3: CASSYSRREGGYTF. The CDR3 DNA reads TGTGCCAGCAGTTACTCCCGCAGGGAGGGAGGCTACACCTTC.

This clonotype came up a few times. The junction does not match germline at one end; this may be a read error. The chain is built from TRBV5-6 and TRBJ2-5; D gene uncertain. Judging by the DNA end, TRBJ2-7 fits better; the J call may be wrong. Germline assignment: CDR1 SGHDT and CDR2 YYEEEE. This CDR3 region has 16 residues. This CDR3 is CASSSLSAAESCEQYF. The CDR3 region has the DNA TGTGCCAGCAGCTCCTTGTCGGCGGCAGAATCCTGCGAGCAGTACTTC.

This clonotype showed up just a few times. J is TRBJ2-1 and V is TRBV6-5; a possible D gene is TRBD1 (6 bases). V was pared by 7 bases and J by 8 bases, with 18 bases between. The CDR3 has 14 residues. Germline V lookup: CDR1 MNHEY, CDR2 SVGAGI. CDR3 region: CASTYSQGSDEQFF. The CDR3 nucleotides read TGTGCCAGCACCTACTCACAGGGTTCGGATGAGCAGTTCTTC.

There are a few counts of this clonotype. The chain has TRBV15 and TRBJ2-1, with unresolved D. The V gene's germline CDR1 is LNHNV and CDR2 YYDKDF (reference sequence). The CDR3 has 16 amino acids. Trimming pared 2 bases from V and 0 bases from J, leaving 11 bases between. The CDR3: CATSRQRFTSYNEQFF. CDR3 bases: TGTGCCACCAGCAGACAAAGATTCACCTCCTACAATGAGCAGTTCTTC.

J is TRBJ1-1 and V is TRBV12-3 or TRBV12-4; D unresolved. V lost 3 bases and J lost 3, with 8 bases in between. CDR3 length equals 13 residues. The CDR3 DNA reads TGTGCCAGCAGTTTCTATAGAGACACTGAAGCTTTCTTT. It yields the protein CASSFYRDTEAFF.

This clonotype was counted a few times. The chain is built from TRBV2 and TRBJ1-2, with D perhaps TRBD1 (6 bases). This CDR3 has 14 residues. V was cut by 9 bases and J by 7 bases, with 21 bases left in between. CDR1 and CDR2 from the germline V gene are SNHLY and FYNNEI. The CDR3 bases are TGTGCCAGTACGACGGGGGCGGGCTCCGGTGGCTACACCTTC. Its translation is CASTTGAGSGGYTF.

The CDR3 spells CASTIRDANYGYTF. The CDR3 region has the DNA TGTGCCAGCACCATAAGAGACGCTAACTATGGCTACACCTTC. The J gene is TRBJ1-2, the V gene TRBV6-2 or TRBV6-3; D unclear. Trimming took off 7 bases at V and 0 bases at J, with 12 bases between the two ends. The CDR3 runs 14 residues. The germline V gene encodes CDR1 MNHEY and CDR2 SVGEGT.

CDR3 sequence (DNA): TGTGCCAGCAGCCTAGAGGTCCTAGCGGGGGGGGCGATCTCCACAGATACGCAGTATTTT. This gives the protein CASSLEVLAGGAISTDTQYF. The rearrangement uses TRBV7-8 and TRBJ2-3; 12 bases are shared with TRBD2. This CDR3 is 20 amino acids long. Per the germline V gene, CDR1 is SGHVS and CDR2 is FQNEAQ. The trim removed 5 bases at V and 2 bases at J, leaving 17 bases unmatched.